These 29 T cell receptor beta chains originate from one sample sequenced in a study of shared clonotypes between healthy human individuals. Sequenced by immunoSEQ multiplex PCR; TCRdb stores in-frame clones only, minus some. The repertoire consists of approximately 980,000 clones, with about 80% occurring once and the leading ten covering roughly 1.5%. The sample taken for sequencing was memory CD4+ T cells sorted from blood. Regarding subset: CD45RA-negative fraction. These receptors came from a man aged 18 to 29 in good health.

The chain uses TRBV7-9 and TRBJ2-5; TRBD2 agrees at 9 bases. CDR1 SEHNR and CDR2 FQNEAQ come from the germline V gene (reference sequence). With 3 bases clipped from V and 6 bases from J, the junction kept 2 bases outside the gene matches. The CDR3 is made up of 13 amino acids. CDR3 bases: TGTGCCAGCAGCTTGGCGGGGGGGAAGACCCAGTACTTC. It is translated as CASSLAGGKTQYF.

This clone was found a few times. V is TRBV7-2 and J is TRBJ2-7, with TRBD2 identical over 7 bases. There are 15 residues in the CDR3. The junction had 7 bases not matched to a gene; V was cut back by 1 base and J by 4 bases. Germline values: CDR1 SGHTA, CDR2 FQGNSA. The CDR3, as DNA: TGTGCCAGCAGCTTAGTGGGCGGGAGTGCTTACGAGCAGTACTTC. Its protein product is CASSLVGGSAYEQYF.

This clone was found a few times. The rearrangement links TRBV6-1 to TRBJ1-4; no clear D gene. V was clipped by 0 bases and J by 4 bases, with 9 bases between them. The CDR3 is made up of 15 amino acids. Germline lookup yields CDR1 MNHNS and CDR2 SASEGT. The CDR3 DNA is TGTGCCAGCAGTGAAGCTAACAGTTTTAATGAAAAACTGTTTTTT. Its translation is CASSEANSFNEKLFF.

J is TRBJ2-7 and V is TRBV7-2; 8 bases line up with TRBD2. The germline gives CDR1 SGHTA, CDR2 FQGNSA. The CDR3 runs 15 residues. With 3 bases clipped from V and 2 bases from J, the junction kept 6 bases outside the gene matches. CDR3 sequence (DNA): TGTGCCAGCAGCTTGGGCCAGCGGGGGACCTACGAGCAGTACTTC. It codes for CASSLGQRGTYEQYF.

This chain links TRBV19 with TRBJ1-3; 7 bases are a match to TRBD1. In germline, CDR1 is LNHDA, CDR2 SQIVND (reference sequence). The length of the CDR3 is 16 residues. V shed 7 bases and J 0 bases; nucleotides not matched to a gene: 9. CDR3 region: CASTETGILSGNTIYF. The CDR3 nucleotides are TGTGCCAGTACCGAGACAGGGATACTCTCTGGAAACACCATATATTTT.

This clone appeared once. The chain joins TRBV6-1 to TRBJ1-1; TRBD1 matches at 8 bases. Trimming cost V 6 bases and J 4 bases; bases outside gene matches: 1. The CDR3 sequence is 12 residues long. Germline V gene lookup returns CDR1 MNHNS and CDR2 SASEGT. CDR3 residues: CASRQGGTEAFF. In DNA, the CDR3 is TGTGCCAGCAGACAGGGGGGCACTGAAGCTTTCTTT.

This clone was seen a handful of times. This chain uses TRBV6-1 with TRBJ1-2, with a possible D match to TRBD1 (6 bases). The CDR3 consists of 16 residues. Trimming removed 3 bases from V and 5 bases from J, with 19 bases in between. Germline assignment: CDR1 MNHNS and CDR2 SASEGT. The CDR3 loop reads CASSEDLGGNPYGYTF. CDR3 DNA: TGTGCCAGCAGTGAGGACTTAGGGGGGAATCCTTATGGCTACACCTTC.

This clone was picked up many times. The V gene is TRBV28, the J gene TRBJ1-1; D is unclear. This CDR3 region has 13 residues. Looked up from germline, CDR1 is MDHEN and CDR2 is SYDVKM. Trimming stripped 4 bases from V and 4 bases from J, with 10 bases between. CDR3 sequence reads: CASSSVTATEAFF. The CDR3 DNA reads TGTGCCAGCAGTTCTGTGACTGCCACTGAAGCTTTCTTT.

In its sample, this clone was seen once. In DNA, the CDR3 is TGTGCCAGCAGCGCCAGGGCCAGAGTTCAAGAGACCCAGTACTTC. Translating it yields CASSARARVQETQYF. The chain has TRBV28 and TRBJ2-5, with D tentatively TRBD1 (5 bases). V was cut by 6 bases and J by 2 bases, with 16 bases left in between. This CDR3 spans 15 amino acids. Germline CDR1 MDHEN, CDR2 SYDVKM.

This clone has more than one count but fewer than ten. The chain is built from TRBV4-3 and TRBJ1-6, with D possibly matching TRBD1 (6 bases). Germline V CDR1 and CDR2: LGHNA, YSLEER. V lost 0 bases to trimming and J lost 0 bases, with 12 bases between them. The CDR3 has 18 amino acids. CDR3 region: CASSQETQGSSYNSPLHF. DNA for the CDR3: TGCGCCAGCAGCCAAGAGACGCAGGGGAGCTCCTATAATTCACCCCTCCACTTT.

This rearrangement joins TRBV5-1 to TRBJ2-7; 14 nucleotides agree with TRBD2. The length of the CDR3 is 19 residues. Germline CDR1 reads SGHRS; CDR2 reads YFSETQ. V lost 2 bases and J lost 5; bases outside the gene matches: 15. DNA for the CDR3: TGCGCCAGCAGCTTTAGTGGGACTAGCGGGAGAGGGGGTAAAAACGAGCAGTACTTC. As protein: CASSFSGTSGRGGKNEQYF.

There are many counts of this clone. The J gene is TRBJ1-4, the V gene TRBV2; TRBD1 is a possible D gene (5 bases). From germline, CDR1 is SNHLY and CDR2 FYNNEI. Between the trimmed V and J ends, which lost 4 bases and 4 bases, there was a span of 16 bases. This CDR3 is 16 amino acids long. The CDR3 protein is CASSGSLGRINEKLFF. DNA for the CDR3: TGTGCCAGCAGTGGATCACTGGGGCGGATTAATGAAAAACTGTTTTTT.

A word on this clone: This sample includes further DNA sequences coding for the same CDR3. The CDR3 sequence: CAWSGGRNTEAFF. The CDR3 DNA follows: TGTGCCTGGAGTGGGGGGCGGAACACTGAAGCTTTCTTT. V gene TRBV30 combines with J gene TRBJ1-1; possible D gene TRBD1, 6 bases. The CDR3 totals 13 residues. V was clipped by 1 base and J by 1 base, with 7 bases between them. Germline loops: CDR1 GTSNPN, CDR2 SVGIG (reference sequence).

The chain uses TRBV18 and TRBJ2-5; TRBD2 might be the D (5 bases). Per germline, CDR1 KGHSH and CDR2 LQKENI. The CDR3 totals 15 residues. Deletions cut 6 bases from V and 5 bases from J, with 19 bases between. The CDR3 sequence is CASSPETGRGETQYF. The CDR3 DNA is TGTGCCAGCTCCCCCGAGACTGGGAGAGGGGAGACCCAGTACTTC.

This clone was found a few times. CDR3 region: CASSRGGSLYEQYF. The CDR3 DNA reads TGTGCCAGCAGTCGGGGGGGTTCCCTCTACGAGCAGTACTTC. This rearrangement joins TRBV2 to TRBJ2-7, with 8 positions matching TRBD2. V dropped 5 bases and J dropped 3; count of bases not matched to a gene: 6. The CDR3 sequence is 14 residues long. Germline CDR1 SNHLY, CDR2 FYNNEI.

This clone was detected once. The chain couples TRBV2 to TRBJ2-5; TRBD2 agrees at 9 bases. Germline-derived CDR1 and CDR2 are SNHLY and FYNNEI. V lost 5 bases and J lost 3; bases outside the gene matches: 7. The CDR3 loop spans 15 amino acids. CDR3: CASSLGGLAKETQYF. The CDR3 DNA follows: TGTGCCAGCAGTCTCGGGGGACTAGCTAAAGAGACCCAGTACTTC. The whole variable domain, remainder taken from reference TRBV2 and TRBJ2-5, is EPEVTQTPSHQVTQMGQEVILRCVPISNHLYFYWYRQILGQKVEFLVSFYNNEISEKSEIFDDQFSVERPDGSNFTLKIRSTKLEDSAMYFCASSLGGLAKETQYFGPGTRLLVL.

The rearrangement uses TRBV7-2 and TRBJ2-3, with TRBD2 as a possible D gene (5 bases). Germline V gene lookup returns CDR1 SGHTA and CDR2 FQGNSA. This CDR3 has 15 residues. The V end was cut by 3 bases, the J end by 6 bases, with 16 bases between. The CDR3 DNA reads as TGTGCCAGCAGCTTTCTACCTAGCCGCGATGATACGCAGTATTTT. This gives the protein CASSFLPSRDDTQYF.

The chain is built from TRBV29-1 and TRBJ2-2; a possible D gene is TRBD1 (6 bases). CDR1 and CDR2 (germline): SQVTM, ANQGSEA. The CDR3 covers 15 residues. The V end lost 4 bases, the J end lost 8 bases, and 20 bases lay between the germline ends. CDR3 loop: CSVGPTGMGTGELFF. For the CDR3, the DNA is TGCAGCGTTGGCCCGACAGGAATGGGGACGGGGGAGCTGTTTTTT.

Of note for this clone: The sample holds other DNA sequences that translate to the same CDR3. The chain links TRBV27 to TRBJ1-1, with D perhaps matching TRBD1 (6 bases). Looked up from germline, CDR1 is MNHEY and CDR2 is SMNVEV (reference sequence). V dropped 3 bases and J dropped 0 bases, with 8 bases sitting between them. This CDR3 comprises 14 residues. The CDR3 sequence is CASSLGGLNTEAFF. CDR3 DNA sequence: TGTGCCAGCAGTTTGGGGGGCCTGAACACTGAAGCTTTCTTT.

The DNA of the CDR3 is TGTGCCAGCAGCCCGGGTAGGGTCAAAAACATTCAGTACTTC. Residues: CASSPGRVKNIQYF. The rearrangement uses TRBV5-4 and TRBJ2-4; no firm D call. Trimming took 4 bases from V and 3 from J, leaving 11 bases between them. Germline V gene lookup returns CDR1 SGHNT and CDR2 YYREEE (reference sequence). The CDR3 loop spans 14 amino acids.

This chain links TRBV2 with TRBJ1-6; the match to TRBD1 covers 8 bases. This CDR3 spans 12 amino acids. Germline V gives CDR1 SNHLY, CDR2 FYNNEI. V dropped 8 bases and J dropped 7; count of bases not matched to a gene: 1. As DNA, the CDR3 is TGTGCCAGCGGGACAGGAAATTCACCCCTCCACTTT. This sequence encodes CASGTGNSPLHF.

The V call is TRBV18, the J call TRBJ2-1; weak D call: TRBD2 (7 bases). The CDR3 runs to 16 residues. Germline V CDR1 and CDR2: KGHSH, LQKENI. V was clipped by 4 bases and J by 0 bases, with 13 bases between them. The CDR3 spells CASSLQRGASYNEQFF. For the CDR3, the DNA is TGTGCCAGCTCACTTCAACGGGGGGCCTCCTACAATGAGCAGTTCTTC.

The chain combines TRBV19 with TRBJ2-7; D ambiguous. V was trimmed by 5 bases and J by 0 bases, leaving 14 bases between them. The CDR3 has 15 residues. Germline-derived CDR1 and CDR2 are LNHDA and SQIVND (reference sequence). The CDR3 DNA follows: TGTGCCAGTAGTCCCCAGGACGTCGGCTCCTACGAGCAGTACTTC. Residues: CASSPQDVGSYEQYF.

This chain joins TRBV6-6 and TRBJ2-7; D is unresolved. This CDR3 comprises 12 residues. The germline V and J ends were trimmed by 3 bases and 5 bases, with 8 bases remaining between them. Germline V gene lookup returns CDR1 MNHNY and CDR2 SVGAGI (reference sequence). CDR3 nucleotide sequence: TGTGCCAGCAGTTATAAGGGAAACGAGCAGTACTTC. It specifies CASSYKGNEQYF.

This clone turned up a few times. The chain uses TRBV5-5 and TRBJ1-3, with no clear D. Trimming shortened V by 0 bases and J by 7 bases, and 11 bases separated the two germline ends. The CDR3 is made up of 14 amino acids. Germline V gene lookup returns CDR1 SGHKS and CDR2 YYEKEE (reference sequence). The CDR3 sequence: CASSLDAQSNTIYF. Here the CDR3 DNA reads TGTGCCAGCAGCTTGGACGCGCAGAGCAACACCATATATTTT.

The sample holds one count of this clone. The CDR3 region is CASRMTGGQETQYF. For the CDR3, the DNA is TGTGCCAGCAGGATGACAGGTGGGCAAGAGACCCAGTACTTC. The chain uses TRBV2 and TRBJ2-5; possibly TRBD1 for D (6 bases). The CDR3 runs 14 residues. Per the germline V gene, CDR1 is SNHLY and CDR2 is FYNNEI. Between the trimmed V and J ends, which lost 6 bases and 2 bases, there was a span of 13 bases.

CDR3 coding DNA: TGTGCCAGCAGCTCAGGAGACAGGGGCACAGATACGCAGTATTTT. Protein sequence: CASSSGDRGTDTQYF. The chain has TRBV5-4 and TRBJ2-3; 7 nucleotides align to TRBD1. Trimming took 3 bases from V and 1 from J; bases not matched to a gene: 5. The CDR3 runs 15 residues. Germline V gene data show CDR1 as SGHNT and CDR2 as YYREEE (reference sequence).

The chain uses TRBV6-1 and TRBJ1-6; D gene uncertain. V was cut by 8 bases and J by 8 bases, with 13 bases left in between. CDR1 MNHNS and CDR2 SASEGT come from the germline V gene. The CDR3 length is 13 residues. The CDR3 loop is CASLSGIYSPLHF. In DNA, the CDR3 is TGTGCCAGCTTAAGCGGGATCTATTCACCCCTCCACTTT.

The CDR3 reads CASSSDRVGTGELFF. CDR3 DNA: TGTGCCAGCAGTTCAGACAGGGTGGGAACCGGGGAGCTGTTTTTT. V is TRBV27 and J is TRBJ2-2, with 7 bases identical to TRBD1. CDR3 length: 15 amino acids. Germline-derived CDR1 and CDR2 are MNHEY and SMNVEV (reference sequence). The ends lost 4 bases at V and 5 bases at J; junction bases unmatched: 7.